This T cell receptor (beta chain) was sequenced for a study of cytomegalovirus exposure and HLA in healthy donors. The germline CDR1 and CDR2 sequences are SGHDT and YYEEEE. CDR3 length: 13 residues. It was with 60 Vbeta and 13 Jbeta primers that the PCR ran. Clones were read by immunoSEQ multiplex PCR, and TCRdb kept only the in-frame ones, dropping some. Among under 200,000 clones listed, more than 60% were seen once. The chain links TRBV5-6 to TRBJ2-5, with a tentative D call TRBD2 (6 bases). The DNA end is more similar to TRBJ2-7, so the J call may be wrong. Sequenced: PBMCs. This TCR derives from a female donor in good health and CMV-seronegative. Here the CDR3 DNA reads TGTGCCAGCAGCTGGGACTCCTCCTACGAGCAGTACTTC. This encodes CASSWDSSYEQYF.